This TCR beta chain appears in the sequencing data of a study of shared clonotypes between healthy human individuals. Recent vaccinations or acute infections were absent in the healthy HIV-negative adult donors. Study findings and constraints: Since donors were few, the genetic and exposure-history diversity represented was limited. Against clonotypes common to all four donors, non-shared ones had lower generation probabilities.

Sorted-subset replicate PCRs used 150 to 250 ng of genomic DNA. This amount corresponded to about 30,000 T cell genomes. Clones were sequenced by immunoSEQ multiplex PCR, and TCRdb holds only the in-frame ones, with some missing. The repertoire has 600,000 to 750,000 clones, roughly 78% of them found once; the top ten carry around 2%. For this clone: The antigen remains undetermined.

Sequenced material: memory CD4+ T cells sorted from blood. Subset of the sample: CD45RA-negative fraction. This TCR was recovered from a woman aged 30 to 39 in good health.

The CDR3 protein is CASSLRVGETQYF. In DNA, the CDR3 is TGTGCCAGCAGCCTCAGGGTCGGCGAGACCCAGTACTTC. V gene TRBV7-6 combines with J gene TRBJ2-5; a possible D gene is TRBD1 (5 bases). The CDR3 is made up of 13 amino acids. In germline, CDR1 is SGHVS, CDR2 FNYEAQ. Deletions cut 5 bases from V and 5 bases from J, with 12 bases between. Full variable domain (remainder filled in from reference TRBV7-6 and TRBJ2-5): GAGVSQSPRYKVTKRGQDVALRCDPISGHVSLYWYRQALGQGPEFLTYFNYEAQQDKSGLPNDRFSAERPEGSISTLTIQRTEQRDSAMYRCASSLRVGETQYFGPGTRLLVL.